A single sample gave rise to the 9 T cell receptor beta chains below, sequenced in a study of early T cells in non-severe SARS-CoV-2 infection. TCRdb passed the 5' RACE reads through MiXCR, listing each CDR3 protein once. Of 83,000 or so distinct CDR3 sequences listed, more than 9% are singletons. Source: whole blood, taken at baseline. The receptors shown here come from an adult who was a healthcare worker with PCR-confirmed SARS-CoV-2 infection or an uninfected control (not recorded which).

The table lists this clonotype with a few counts. This rearrangement joins TRBV6-6 to TRBJ2-7, with 9 bases lining up with TRBD2. CDR1 and CDR2 (germline): MNHNY, SVGAGI (reference sequence). CDR3 length: 15 amino acids. After removal of 8 bases from V and 9 bases from J, the junction contained 17 bases not matched to a gene. CDR3 in DNA: TGTGCCAGCGGAATAGCGGGAGAGGGATTATGGGGGCAGTACTTC. This translates into CASGIAGEGLWGQYF.

V is TRBV27 and J is TRBJ2-6; D is possibly TRBD2 (5 bases). V lost 0 bases and J lost 4, with 16 bases in between. The CDR3 totals 18 residues. CDR1 and CDR2 from the germline V gene are MNHEY and SMNVEV (reference sequence). The CDR3 reads CASSLSVRRPGGANVLTF. For the CDR3, the DNA is TGTGCCAGCAGTTTATCCGTCAGGAGGCCGGGCGGGGCCAACGTCCTGACTTTC.

There are many counts of this clonotype. V is TRBV28 and J is TRBJ1-5; D uncertain. The V end lost 8 bases, the J end lost 9 bases, and 17 bases lay between the germline ends. Germline V gene lookup returns CDR1 MDHEN and CDR2 SYDVKM. The CDR3 sequence is 13 residues long. The CDR3 sequence is CASGTLSLRPQHF. Here the CDR3 DNA reads TGTGCCAGCGGCACCCTATCCCTCCGGCCCCAGCATTTT.

This clonotype was seen ten or more times. This chain links TRBV18 with TRBJ1-4; D is unresolved. The V end was cut by 2 bases, the J end by 4 bases, with 5 bases between. CDR3 size: 13 residues. Per the germline V gene, CDR1 is KGHSH and CDR2 is LQKENI. The CDR3 bases are TGTGCCAGCTCACCAGGGAATAATGAAAAACTGTTTTTT. It codes for CASSPGNNEKLFF.

The genes are TRBV7-3 and TRBJ2-2; perhaps TRBD2 as D (6 bases). Trimming left V 2 bases short and J 6 bases short, with 13 bases between. The CDR3 spans 15 residues. Germline V gene data show CDR1 as SGHTA and CDR2 as FQGTGA. CDR3 coding DNA: TGTGCCAGCAGCTTACAGGGCTCGGGGGCCGGGGAGCTGTTTTTT. Residues: CASSLQGSGAGELFF.

This chain uses TRBV9 with TRBJ2-1; 7 bases align to TRBD2. This CDR3 is built from 16 residues. Trimming took 0 bases from V and 0 from J; bases not matched to a gene: 3. CDR1 is SGDLS and CDR2 is YYNGEE in the germline V gene. CDR3 nucleotide sequence: TGTGCCAGCAGCGTAGAACTAGCGACCTCCTACAATGAGCAGTTCTTC. The encoded protein is CASSVELATSYNEQFF.

The V gene is TRBV5-1, the J gene TRBJ2-7; D is undetermined. With 0 bases removed from V and 0 bases from J, the gap between germline ends came to 7 bases. The CDR3 runs 14 residues. Germline V gene data show CDR1 as SGHRS and CDR2 as YFSETQ. CDR3 DNA: TGCGCCAGCAGCTTGGTGAGCAGCTCCTACGAGCAGTACTTC. Protein sequence: CASSLVSSSYEQYF.

There are many counts of this clonotype. V is TRBV5-4 and J is TRBJ2-2; D is unclear. Germline CDR1 reads SGHNT; CDR2 reads YYREEE (reference sequence). Trimming left V 2 bases short and J 6 bases short, with 5 bases between. The CDR3 contains 12 residues. CDR3 sequence: CASSLDAGELFF. The DNA of the CDR3 is TGTGCCAGCAGCTTAGACGCCGGGGAGCTGTTTTTT.

This clonotype has at least ten counts. The chain combines TRBV5-1 with TRBJ2-1; 10 bases fit TRBD2. The V gene's germline CDR1 is SGHRS and CDR2 YFSETQ. This CDR3 region has 15 residues. After removal of 4 bases from V and 8 bases from J, the junction contained 9 bases not matched to a gene. In nucleotides, the CDR3 is TGCGCCAGCAGCGCATCAGCGGGAGGGCCACATGAGCAGTTCTTC. It translates to CASSASAGGPHEQFF.